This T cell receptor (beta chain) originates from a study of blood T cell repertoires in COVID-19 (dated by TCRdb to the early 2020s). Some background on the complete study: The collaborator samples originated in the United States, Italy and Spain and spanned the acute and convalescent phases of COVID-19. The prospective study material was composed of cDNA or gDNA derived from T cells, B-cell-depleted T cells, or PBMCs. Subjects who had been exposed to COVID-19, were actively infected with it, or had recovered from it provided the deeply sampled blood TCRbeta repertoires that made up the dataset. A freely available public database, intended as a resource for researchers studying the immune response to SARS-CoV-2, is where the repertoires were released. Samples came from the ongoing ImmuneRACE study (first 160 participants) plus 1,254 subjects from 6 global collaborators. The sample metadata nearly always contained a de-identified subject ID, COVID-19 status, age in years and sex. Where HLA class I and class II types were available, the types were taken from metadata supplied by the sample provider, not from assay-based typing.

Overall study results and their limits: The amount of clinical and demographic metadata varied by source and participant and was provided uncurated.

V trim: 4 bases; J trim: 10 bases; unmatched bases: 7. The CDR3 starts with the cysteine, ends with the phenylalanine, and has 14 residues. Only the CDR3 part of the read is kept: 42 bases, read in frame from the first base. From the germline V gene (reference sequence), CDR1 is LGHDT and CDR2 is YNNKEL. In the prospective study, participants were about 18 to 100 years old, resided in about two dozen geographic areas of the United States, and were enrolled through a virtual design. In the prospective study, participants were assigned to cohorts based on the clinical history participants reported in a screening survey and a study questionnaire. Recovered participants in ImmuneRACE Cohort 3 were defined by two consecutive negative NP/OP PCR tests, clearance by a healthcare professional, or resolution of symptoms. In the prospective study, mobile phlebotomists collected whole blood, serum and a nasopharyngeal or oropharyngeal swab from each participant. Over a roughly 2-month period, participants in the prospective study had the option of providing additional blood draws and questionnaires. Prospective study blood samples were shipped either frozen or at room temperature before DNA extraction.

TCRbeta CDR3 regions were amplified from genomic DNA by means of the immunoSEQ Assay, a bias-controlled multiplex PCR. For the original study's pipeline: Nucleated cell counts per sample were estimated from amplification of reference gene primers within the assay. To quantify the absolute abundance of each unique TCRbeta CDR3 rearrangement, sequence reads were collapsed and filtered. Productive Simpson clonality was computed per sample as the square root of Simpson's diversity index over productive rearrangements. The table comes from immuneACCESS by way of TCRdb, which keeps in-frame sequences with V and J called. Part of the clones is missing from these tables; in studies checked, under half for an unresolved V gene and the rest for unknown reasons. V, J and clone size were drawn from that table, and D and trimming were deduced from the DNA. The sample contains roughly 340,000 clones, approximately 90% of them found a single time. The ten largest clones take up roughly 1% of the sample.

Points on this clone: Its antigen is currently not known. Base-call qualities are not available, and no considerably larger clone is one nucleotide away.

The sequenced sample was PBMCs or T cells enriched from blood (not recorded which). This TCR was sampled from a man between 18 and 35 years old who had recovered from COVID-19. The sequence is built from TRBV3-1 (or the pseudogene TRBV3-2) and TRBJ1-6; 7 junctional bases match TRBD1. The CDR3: CASSRGDSLSPLHF. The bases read TGTGCCAGCAGCCGCGGGGACAGCCTCTCACCCCTCCACTTT.